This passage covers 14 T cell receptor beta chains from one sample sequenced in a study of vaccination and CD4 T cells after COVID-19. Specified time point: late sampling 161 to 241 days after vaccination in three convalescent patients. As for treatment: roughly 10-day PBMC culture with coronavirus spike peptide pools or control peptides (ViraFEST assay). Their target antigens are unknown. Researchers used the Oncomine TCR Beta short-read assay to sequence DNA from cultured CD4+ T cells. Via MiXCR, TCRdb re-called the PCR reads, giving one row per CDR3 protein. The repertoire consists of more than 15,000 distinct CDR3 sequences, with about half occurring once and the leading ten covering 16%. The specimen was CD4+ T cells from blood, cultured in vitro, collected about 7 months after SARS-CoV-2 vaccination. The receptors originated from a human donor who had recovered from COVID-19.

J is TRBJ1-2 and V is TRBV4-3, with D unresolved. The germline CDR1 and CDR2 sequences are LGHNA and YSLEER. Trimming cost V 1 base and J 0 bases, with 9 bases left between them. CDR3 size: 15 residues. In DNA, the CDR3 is TGCGCCAGCAGCCAAGGAGAAGGGCCTAACTATGGCTACACCTTC. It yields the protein CASSQGEGPNYGYTF.

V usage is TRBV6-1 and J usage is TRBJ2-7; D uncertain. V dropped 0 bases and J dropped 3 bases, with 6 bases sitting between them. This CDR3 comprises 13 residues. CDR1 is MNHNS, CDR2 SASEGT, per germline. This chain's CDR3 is CASSEAEHYEQYF. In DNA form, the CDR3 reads TGTGCCAGCAGTGAAGCTGAGCACTACGAGCAGTACTTC.

CDR3 in amino acids: CASSLERRSEQYF. DNA of the CDR3: TGCGCCAGCAGCTTGGAGCGTCGCTCCGAGCAGTACTTC. This chain uses TRBV5-1 with TRBJ2-7; D unresolved. V dropped 0 bases and J dropped 6 bases, with 10 bases sitting between them. CDR1 and CDR2 from the germline V gene are SGHRS and YFSETQ. This CDR3 comprises 13 residues. The entire variable domain, with the rest obtained from reference TRBV5-1 and TRBJ2-7, is as follows: KAGVTQTPRYLIKTRGQQVTLSCSPISGHRSVSWYQQTPGQGLQFLFEYFSETQRNKGNFPGRFSGRQFSNSRSEMNVSTLELGDSALYLCASSLERRSEQYFGPGTRLTVT.

This chain's CDR3 is CAISEMGPGSQYNSPLHF. The CDR3 DNA reads as TGTGCCATCAGTGAGATGGGTCCGGGGAGTCAGTATAATTCACCCCTCCACTTT. The chain employs TRBV10-3 and TRBJ1-6; D not certain. Germline CDR1 and CDR2: ENHRY and SYGVKD. The CDR3 has 18 amino acids. Between the trimmed V and J ends, which lost 2 bases and 4 bases, there was a span of 18 bases.

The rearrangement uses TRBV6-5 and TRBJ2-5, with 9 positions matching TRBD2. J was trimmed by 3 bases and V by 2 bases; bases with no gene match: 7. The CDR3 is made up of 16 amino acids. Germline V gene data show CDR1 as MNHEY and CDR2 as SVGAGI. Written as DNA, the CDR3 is TGTGCCAGCAGTTACGGGGGGACTAGCCGCAAAGAGACCCAGTACTTC. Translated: CASSYGGTSRKETQYF.

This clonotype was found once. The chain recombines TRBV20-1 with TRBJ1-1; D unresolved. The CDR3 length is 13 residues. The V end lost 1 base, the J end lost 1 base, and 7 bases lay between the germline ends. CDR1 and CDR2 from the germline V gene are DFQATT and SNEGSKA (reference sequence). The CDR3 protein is CSARGYRNTEAFF. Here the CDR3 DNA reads TGCAGTGCTAGAGGATATAGGAACACTGAAGCTTTCTTT.

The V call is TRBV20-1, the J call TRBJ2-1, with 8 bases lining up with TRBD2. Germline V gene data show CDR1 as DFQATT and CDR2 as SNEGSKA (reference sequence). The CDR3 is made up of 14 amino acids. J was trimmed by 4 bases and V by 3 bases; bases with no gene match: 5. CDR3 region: CSASSAGAYNEQFF. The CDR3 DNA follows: TGCAGTGCTAGTTCAGCGGGGGCGTACAATGAGCAGTTCTTC.

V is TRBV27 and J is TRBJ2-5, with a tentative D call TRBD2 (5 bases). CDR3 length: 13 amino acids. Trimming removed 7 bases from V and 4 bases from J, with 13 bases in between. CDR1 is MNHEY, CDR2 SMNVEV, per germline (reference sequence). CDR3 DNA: TGTGCCAGCACGCGGAGGCCTGGAGAGACCCAGTACTTC. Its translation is CASTRRPGETQYF.

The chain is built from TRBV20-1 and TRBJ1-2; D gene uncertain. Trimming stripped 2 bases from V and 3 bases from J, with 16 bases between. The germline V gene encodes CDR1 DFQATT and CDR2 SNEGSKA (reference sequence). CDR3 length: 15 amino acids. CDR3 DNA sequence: TGCAGTGCTAGACCCCGACGTGAGGGAGACTATGGCTACACCTTC. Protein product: CSARPRREGDYGYTF.

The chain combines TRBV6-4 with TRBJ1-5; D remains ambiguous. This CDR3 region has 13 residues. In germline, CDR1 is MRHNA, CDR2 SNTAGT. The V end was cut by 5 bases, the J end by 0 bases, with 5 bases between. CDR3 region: CASSYFSNQPQHF. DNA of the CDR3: TGTGCCAGCAGTTACTTTAGCAATCAGCCCCAGCATTTT.

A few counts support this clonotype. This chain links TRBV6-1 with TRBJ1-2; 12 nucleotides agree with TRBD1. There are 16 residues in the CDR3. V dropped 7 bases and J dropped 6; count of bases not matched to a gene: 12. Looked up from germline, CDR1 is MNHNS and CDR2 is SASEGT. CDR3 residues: CASTPTGTGGSHGYTF. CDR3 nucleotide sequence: TGTGCCAGCACCCCAACCGGGACAGGGGGCAGTCATGGCTACACCTTC.

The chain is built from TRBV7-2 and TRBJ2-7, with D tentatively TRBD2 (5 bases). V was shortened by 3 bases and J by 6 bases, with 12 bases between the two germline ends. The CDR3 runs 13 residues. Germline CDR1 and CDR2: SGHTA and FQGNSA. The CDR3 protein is CASSFSAGTEQYF. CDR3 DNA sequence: TGTGCCAGCAGCTTTTCGGCGGGTACCGAGCAGTACTTC.

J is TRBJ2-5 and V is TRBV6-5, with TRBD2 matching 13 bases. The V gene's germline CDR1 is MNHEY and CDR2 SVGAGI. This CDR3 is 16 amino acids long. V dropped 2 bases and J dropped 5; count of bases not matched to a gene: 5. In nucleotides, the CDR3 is TGTGCCAGCAGTTACACGGGACTAGCGGGACGTGAGACCCAGTACTTC. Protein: CASSYTGLAGRETQYF.

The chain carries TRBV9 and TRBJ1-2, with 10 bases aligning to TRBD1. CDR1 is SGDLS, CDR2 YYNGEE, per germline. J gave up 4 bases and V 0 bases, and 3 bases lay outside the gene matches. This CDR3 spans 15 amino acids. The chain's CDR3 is CASSVAWDRGYGYTF. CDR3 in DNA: TGTGCCAGCAGCGTAGCCTGGGACAGGGGCTATGGCTACACCTTC.